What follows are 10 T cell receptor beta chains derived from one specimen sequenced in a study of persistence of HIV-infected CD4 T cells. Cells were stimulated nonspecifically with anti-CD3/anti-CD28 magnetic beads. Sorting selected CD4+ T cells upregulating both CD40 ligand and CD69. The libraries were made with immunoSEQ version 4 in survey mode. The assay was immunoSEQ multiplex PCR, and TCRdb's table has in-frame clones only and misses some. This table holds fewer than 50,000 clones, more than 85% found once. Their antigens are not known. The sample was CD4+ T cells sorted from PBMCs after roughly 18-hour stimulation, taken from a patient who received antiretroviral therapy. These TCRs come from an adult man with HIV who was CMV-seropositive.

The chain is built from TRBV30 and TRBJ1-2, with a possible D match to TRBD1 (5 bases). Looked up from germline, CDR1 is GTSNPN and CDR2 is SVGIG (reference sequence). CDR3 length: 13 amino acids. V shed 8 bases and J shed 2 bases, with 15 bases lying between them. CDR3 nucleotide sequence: TGTGCCATGCTCGGGAGGGGAAACTATGGCTACACCTTC. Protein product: CAMLGRGNYGYTF.

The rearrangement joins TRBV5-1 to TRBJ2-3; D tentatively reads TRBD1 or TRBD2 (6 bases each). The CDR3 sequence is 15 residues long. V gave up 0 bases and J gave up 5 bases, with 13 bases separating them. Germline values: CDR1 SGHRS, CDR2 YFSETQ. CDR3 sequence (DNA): TGCGCCAGCAGCTTGGTTGGGGGGCAGGGAGATACGCAGTATTTT. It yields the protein CASSLVGGQGDTQYF.

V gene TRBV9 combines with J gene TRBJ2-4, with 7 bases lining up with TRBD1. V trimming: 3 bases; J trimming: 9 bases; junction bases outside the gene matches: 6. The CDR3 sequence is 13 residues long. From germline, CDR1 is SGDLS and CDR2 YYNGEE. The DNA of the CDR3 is TGTGCCAGCAGCGGCTTAACAGGGGTCATTCAGTACTTC. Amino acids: CASSGLTGVIQYF.

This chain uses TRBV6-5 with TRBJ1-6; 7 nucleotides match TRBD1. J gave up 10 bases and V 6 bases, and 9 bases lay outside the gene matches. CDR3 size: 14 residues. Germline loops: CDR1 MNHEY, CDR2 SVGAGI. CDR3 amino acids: CASSQDRRPSPLHF. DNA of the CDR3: TGTGCCAGCAGCCAGGACAGGCGCCCCTCACCCCTCCACTTT.

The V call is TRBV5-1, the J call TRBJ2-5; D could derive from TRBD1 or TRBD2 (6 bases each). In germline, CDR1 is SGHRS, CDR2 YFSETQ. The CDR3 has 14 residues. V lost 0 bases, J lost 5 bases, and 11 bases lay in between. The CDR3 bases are TGCGCCAGCAGCTTGGGTGGGGGGCCGGAGACCCAGTACTTC. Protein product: CASSLGGGPETQYF.

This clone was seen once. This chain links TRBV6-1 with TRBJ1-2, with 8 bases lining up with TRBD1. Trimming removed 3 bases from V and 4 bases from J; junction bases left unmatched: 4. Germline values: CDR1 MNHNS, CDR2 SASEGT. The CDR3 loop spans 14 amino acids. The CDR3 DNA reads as TGTGCCAGCAGTGAGGGAACAGGGGGCTATGGCTACACCTTC. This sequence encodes CASSEGTGGYGYTF.

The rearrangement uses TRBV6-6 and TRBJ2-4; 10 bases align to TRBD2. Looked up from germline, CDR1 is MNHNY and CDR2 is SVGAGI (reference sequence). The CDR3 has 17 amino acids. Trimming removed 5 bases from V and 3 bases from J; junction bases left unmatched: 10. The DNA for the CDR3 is TGTGCCAGCAGTCGCCAACTAGCGGGGTATGGCAAAAACATTCAGTACTTC. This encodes CASSRQLAGYGKNIQYF.

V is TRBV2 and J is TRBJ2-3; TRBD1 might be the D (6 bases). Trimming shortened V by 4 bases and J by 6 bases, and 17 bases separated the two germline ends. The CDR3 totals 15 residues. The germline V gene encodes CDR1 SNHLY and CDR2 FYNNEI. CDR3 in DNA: TGTGCCAGCAGTGGGTTAAGGACAGAAGGGGATACGCAGTATTTT. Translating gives CASSGLRTEGDTQYF.

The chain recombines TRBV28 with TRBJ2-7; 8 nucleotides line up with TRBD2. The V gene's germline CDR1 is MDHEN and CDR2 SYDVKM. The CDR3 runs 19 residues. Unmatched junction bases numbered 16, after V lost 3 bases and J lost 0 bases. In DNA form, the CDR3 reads TGTGCCAGCAGTTTCGCCGTGCCGAGGCGGGGGGTAAGCTCCTACGAGCAGTACTTC. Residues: CASSFAVPRRGVSSYEQYF.

CDR3 coding DNA: TGCAGCTCGGTCGAGAGCGGGGGCGGCACAGATACGCAGTATTTT. Its protein product is CSSVESGGGTDTQYF. V usage is TRBV29-1 and J usage is TRBJ2-3; 8 bases are a match to TRBD2. CDR3 length: 15 amino acids. V lost 8 bases, J lost 1 base, and 11 bases stayed unmatched. Germline CDR1 reads SQVTM; CDR2 reads ANQGSEA.